The 14 T cell receptor beta chains listed next were all sequenced from one sample in a study of shared clonotypes between healthy human individuals. Libraries were prepared by immunoSEQ multiplex PCR; TCRdb keeps only in-frame clonotypes and omits some of them. The sample contains about 680,000 clones, over 65% of which appear only once. The source material was memory CD4+ T cells sorted from blood. The subset was: CD45RA-negative fraction. Receptors originate from a woman between 25 and 40 years old in good health.

This chain joins TRBV10-2 and TRBJ1-1; perhaps TRBD1 as D (6 bases). V dropped 7 bases and J dropped 2 bases, with 8 bases sitting between them. Germline V gives CDR1 WSHSY, CDR2 SAAADI. The CDR3 spans 12 residues. CDR3 sequence reads: CASMGGNTEAFF. In DNA, the CDR3 is TGCGCCAGCATGGGGGGCAACACTGAAGCTTTCTTT.

On this clone: Its ends do not fully match the called genes, so a read error is possible. V gene TRBV7-8 combines with J gene TRBJ2-1, with TRBD2 matching 7 bases. Germline V gene data show CDR1 as SGHVS and CDR2 as FQNEAQ. CDR3 length: 13 residues. CDR3 sequence reads: CASSSNYGRPGIF. The CDR3 coding sequence is TGTGCCAGCAGCTCCAACTACGGGAGGCCCGGAATCTTC.

The chain couples TRBV9 to TRBJ2-3, with TRBD2 identical over 12 bases. Germline V CDR1 and CDR2: SGDLS, YYNGEE. The J segment lost 2 bases and the V segment lost 4 bases, leaving 5 bases of the junction unmatched. The CDR3 has 16 amino acids. The CDR3 coding sequence is TGTGCCAGCAGCCGCGGACTAGCGGGAATCACAGATACGCAGTATTTT. This gives the protein CASSRGLAGITDTQYF.

The table lists this clone with a count of one. The chain couples TRBV28 to TRBJ2-2, with 11 positions matching TRBD2. CDR1 is MDHEN and CDR2 is SYDVKM in the germline V gene. The CDR3 has 19 residues. The ends lost 6 bases at V and 4 bases at J; junction bases unmatched: 16. CDR3 sequence (DNA): TGTGCCAGCAGACAAGCCGGGACTAGCGGCTGGAGGAGCACCGGGGAGCTGTTTTTT. Amino acid sequence: CASRQAGTSGWRSTGELFF.

The J gene is TRBJ2-1, the V gene TRBV28, with D tentatively TRBD1 or TRBD2 (6 bases each). The CDR3 spans 15 residues. Trimming shortened V by 10 bases and J by 8 bases, and 24 bases separated the two germline ends. CDR1 is MDHEN and CDR2 is SYDVKM in the germline V gene. The CDR3 loop reads CATYPLGVGGDEQFF. CDR3 sequence (DNA): TGTGCCACCTATCCCTTGGGAGTGGGGGGCGATGAGCAGTTCTTC.

There are many counts of this clone. The chain is built from TRBV19 and TRBJ2-7; D is possibly TRBD2 (6 bases). The CDR3 runs to 15 residues. Trimming took off 5 bases at V and 6 bases at J, with 20 bases between the two ends. Germline lookup yields CDR1 LNHDA and CDR2 SQIVND (reference sequence). The DNA for the CDR3 is TGTGCCAGTAGTGTCCGGGACTCCCGCCTAGGCGAGCAGTACTTC. It translates to CASSVRDSRLGEQYF.

The rearrangement joins TRBV11-3 to TRBJ1-2; TRBD1 agrees at 9 bases. Germline lookup yields CDR1 SGHNT and CDR2 YENEEA. This CDR3 spans 14 amino acids. V lost 4 bases and J lost 4; bases outside the gene matches: 4. The CDR3 region is CASSSGQGSYGYTF. Written as DNA, the CDR3 is TGTGCCAGCAGCTCCGGACAGGGGTCCTATGGCTACACCTTC.

The chain carries TRBV7-3 and TRBJ2-3, with no clear D. The CDR3 runs to 14 residues. Deletions cut 8 bases from V and 0 bases from J, with 12 bases between. CDR1 SGHTA and CDR2 FQGTGA come from the germline V gene. The CDR3 loop reads CASAWGTSTDTQYF. In DNA form, the CDR3 reads TGTGCCAGCGCTTGGGGAACTAGCACAGATACGCAGTATTTT.

The chain carries TRBV5-8 and TRBJ2-7; D ambiguous. CDR3 length: 15 residues. Trimming shortened V by 3 bases and J by 0 bases, and 13 bases separated the two germline ends. Germline values: CDR1 SGHTS, CDR2 YDEGEE. CDR3 in DNA: TGTGCCAGCAGCTCGCCTAGTCGGAGCTCCTACGAGCAGTACTTC. Protein sequence: CASSSPSRSSYEQYF.

The chain is built from TRBV7-9 and TRBJ2-5, with a tentative D call TRBD1 (5 bases). Germline V gives CDR1 SEHNR, CDR2 FQNEAQ (reference sequence). Trimming took off 6 bases at V and 2 bases at J, with 10 bases between the two ends. The CDR3 has 13 residues. CDR3 sequence (DNA): TGTGCCAGCAGATCAGGGTGGCAAGAGACCCAGTACTTC. Protein: CASRSGWQETQYF.

The chain recombines TRBV7-9 with TRBJ1-2; D is unclear. Germline values: CDR1 SEHNR, CDR2 FQNEAQ (reference sequence). This CDR3 has 14 amino acids. Trimming took 6 bases from V and 1 from J, leaving 12 bases between them. Here the CDR3 DNA reads TGTGCCAGCAGGGCGAGTTGGGATAACTATGGCTACACCTTC. Translated, it gives CASRASWDNYGYTF.

Concerning this clone: At one end the junction does not follow the germline gene, possibly because of a read error. The V gene is TRBV30, the J gene TRBJ2-2; 9 bases align to TRBD2. CDR1 is GTSNPN and CDR2 is SVGIG in the germline V gene (reference sequence). This CDR3 is built from 13 residues. CDR3 sequence (DNA): TGTGCCTGGAGGGGACTAGCAGTCGGGAAGCTGTTTTTT. Translated, it gives CAWRGLAVGKLFF.

This chain uses TRBV28 with TRBJ2-7; no clear D. The length of the CDR3 is 12 residues. V shed 7 bases and J shed 3 bases, with 10 bases lying between them. Germline V gene data show CDR1 as MDHEN and CDR2 as SYDVKM. The CDR3 here is CASKRVNYEQYF. CDR3 DNA: TGTGCCAGCAAACGGGTAAACTACGAGCAGTACTTC.

The J gene is TRBJ2-5, the V gene TRBV5-1, with D possibly being TRBD1 (6 bases). The CDR3 loop spans 16 amino acids. Trimming took 4 bases from V and 5 from J, leaving 21 bases between them. CDR1 and CDR2 from the germline V gene are SGHRS and YFSETQ. The CDR3, as DNA: TGCGCCAGCAGCCCGGGTGGAAGGGACACGAGTGAGACCCAGTACTTC. Protein: CASSPGGRDTSETQYF.